Listed here is a single T cell receptor (beta chain). This entry belongs to a study of T cells in Graves' hyperthyroidism and ophthalmopathy. On the study more broadly: Specimen type is peripheral blood, collected at initial diagnosis prior to any treatment.

This CDR3 spans 13 amino acids. The germline V gene encodes CDR1 MDHEN and CDR2 SYDVKM. Trimming stripped 4 bases from V and 7 bases from J, with 11 bases between. Amplified TCR beta CDR3 regions came from RNA transcripts. The primer set for the first-round RT-PCR of the TCR CDR3 was HTBI. TCRdb reprocessed the multiplex PCR reads with MiXCR, giving one entry per CDR3 protein. The sample gives a few hundred thousand distinct CDR3 sequences, around 21% of which show up once; 26% is in the top ten. This TCR came from a man aged 18 to 29 with Graves' hyperthyroidism. V usage is TRBV28 and J usage is TRBJ2-4, with a weak D call TRBD1 (6 bases). The sequenced material came from blood. The CDR3, as DNA: TGTGCCAGCAGTTCGGACAGTCGGAACATTCAGTACTTC. This gives the protein CASSSDSRNIQYF. The full variable domain, its missing parts supplied by reference TRBV28 and TRBJ2-4, is DVKVTQSSRYLVKRTGEKVFLECVQDMDHENMFWYRQDPGLGLRLIYFSYDVKMKEKGDIPEGYSVSREKKERFSLILESASTNQTSMYLCASSSDSRNIQYFGAGTRLSVL.